The text below deals with one T cell receptor beta chain. Its antigen is unidentified. An immunoSEQ assay, version v3.0, was performed at survey level. Data came from immunoSEQ multiplex PCR; TCRdb stores just in-frame clones and leaves some out. The sample lists under 45,000 clones, approximately 84% occurring once. This specimen belongs to a study of long-term antiretroviral therapy in people with HIV. Study-level background: Specimens dating back about a decade before the 2015 immediate-ART recommendation are the oldest included. Study outcomes and limitations: Dating from about 2004 to 2017, the blood was possibly obtained under older ART regimens.

This material consisted of unsorted PBMCs, taken about 2.7 years before starting antiretroviral therapy. The receptor comes from a woman in her twenties or thirties with HIV.

The CDR3 spells CASTRESNTEAFF. CDR3 nucleotide sequence: TGTGCCAGCACCAGGGAATCGAACACTGAAGCTTTCTTT. The chain is built from TRBV6-1 and TRBJ1-1, with TRBD1 as a possible D gene (5 bases). The CDR3 sequence is 13 residues long. Germline assignment: CDR1 MNHNS and CDR2 SASEGT. Trimming pared 7 bases from V and 1 base from J, leaving 10 bases between.